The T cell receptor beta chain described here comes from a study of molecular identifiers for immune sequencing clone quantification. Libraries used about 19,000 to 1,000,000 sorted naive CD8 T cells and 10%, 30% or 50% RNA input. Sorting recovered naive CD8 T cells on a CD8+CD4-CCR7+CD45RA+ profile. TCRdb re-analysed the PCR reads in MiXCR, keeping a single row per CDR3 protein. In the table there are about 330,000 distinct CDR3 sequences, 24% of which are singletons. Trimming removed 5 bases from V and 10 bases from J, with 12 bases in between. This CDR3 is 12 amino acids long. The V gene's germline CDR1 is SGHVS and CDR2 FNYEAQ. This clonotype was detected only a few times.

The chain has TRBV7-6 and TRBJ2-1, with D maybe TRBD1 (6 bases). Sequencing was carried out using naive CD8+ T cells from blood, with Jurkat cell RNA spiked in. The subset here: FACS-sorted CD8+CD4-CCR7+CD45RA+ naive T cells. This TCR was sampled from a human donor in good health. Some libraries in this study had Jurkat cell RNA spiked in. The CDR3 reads CASSQGTVEQFF. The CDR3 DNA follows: TGTGCCAGCAGCCAGGGGACGGTGGAGCAGTTCTTC.